Listed below are T cell receptor beta chains from one sample, sequenced in a study of CD8 T cells in ankylosing spondylitis. MiXCR was run by TCRdb on the 5' RACE reads, yielding one entry per CDR3 protein. The data hold more than 250,000 distinct CDR3 sequences, with approximately 10% observed a single time. Material: blood, either unsorted or a sorted T cell fraction (not recorded which). These receptors were collected from a female donor with ankylosing spondylitis or in good health (not recorded which). The CDR3 runs from the conserved cysteine through the conserved F or W. The D gene is left open where the match is weak. The size of a clone is reported for some rows only, either as once, few or many, or as a class for expanded clones.

>TRBD2|many|TRBV3-1|TRBJ2-1
TGTGCCAGCAGCCTTCGGGGGGGGTTCAATGAGCAGTTCTTC
CASSLRGGFNEQFF
>TRBD2|few|TRBV29-1|TRBJ2-3
TGCAGCGGGAAGATAGCGGGAGGGGGCACAGATACGCAGTATTTT
CSGKIAGGGTDTQYF
>-|-|TRBV2|TRBJ2-4
TGTGCCAGCAATGGGGTTCTAGCCAAAAACATTCAGTACTTC
CASNGVLAKNIQYF
>TRBD1|many|TRBV20-1|TRBJ2-5
TGCAGTGCACCCACCGGGACAGGGCCCAAGACCCAGTACTTC
CSAPTGTGPKTQYF
>-|-|TRBV28|TRBJ2-1
TGTGCCAGCAGTTTATCGGCAGGGCCCAATGAGCAGTTCTTC
CASSLSAGPNEQFF
>-|many|TRBV27|TRBJ2-1
TGTGCCAGCAGTCTGGGATTTGGTGAGCAGTTCTTC
CASSLGFGEQFF
>-|many|TRBV5-5|TRBJ2-1
TGTGCCAGCAGCTTGGGGGTCCCCCTAAATTACAATGAGCAGTTCTTC
CASSLGVPLNYNEQFF
>-|few|TRBV11-2|TRBJ2-2
TGTGCCAGCAGCTTCGGGACATTCACAACCGGGGAGCTGTTTTTT
CASSFGTFTTGELFF
>-|many|TRBV4-3|TRBJ2-2
TGCGCCAGCAGCCAAACGAGAACCGGGGAGCTGTTTTTT
CASSQTRTGELFF
>-|many|TRBV12-3/TRBV12-4|TRBJ2-6
TGTGCCAGCACCCTTATGTCTGGGGCCAACGTCCTGACTTTC
CASTLMSGANVLTF